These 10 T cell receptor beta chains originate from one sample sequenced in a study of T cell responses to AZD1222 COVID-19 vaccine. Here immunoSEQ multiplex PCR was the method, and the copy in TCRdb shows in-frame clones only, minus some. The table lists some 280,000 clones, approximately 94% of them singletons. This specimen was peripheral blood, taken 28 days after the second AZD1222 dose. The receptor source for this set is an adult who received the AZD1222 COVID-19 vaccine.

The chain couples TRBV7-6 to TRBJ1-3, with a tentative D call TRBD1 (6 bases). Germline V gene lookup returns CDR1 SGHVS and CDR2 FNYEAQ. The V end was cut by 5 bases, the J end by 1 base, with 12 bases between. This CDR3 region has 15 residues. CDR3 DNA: TGTGCCAGCAGCCCGCAAGGGGGATCTGGAAACACCATATATTTT. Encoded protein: CASSPQGGSGNTIYF.

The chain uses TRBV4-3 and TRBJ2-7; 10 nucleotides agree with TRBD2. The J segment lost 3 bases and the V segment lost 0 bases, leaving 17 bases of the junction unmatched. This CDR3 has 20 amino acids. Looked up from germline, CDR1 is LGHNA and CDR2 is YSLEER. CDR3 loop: CASSQDLGLASRYGGYEQYF. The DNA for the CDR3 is TGCGCCAGCAGCCAAGATTTGGGACTAGCGTCCCGATATGGGGGCTACGAGCAGTACTTC.

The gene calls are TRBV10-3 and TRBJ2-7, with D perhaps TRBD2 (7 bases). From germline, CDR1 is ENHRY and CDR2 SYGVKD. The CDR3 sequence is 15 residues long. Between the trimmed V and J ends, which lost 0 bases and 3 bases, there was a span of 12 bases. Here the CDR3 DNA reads TGTGCCATCAGTGAGTCGACGAGGGGGGGCTACGAGCAGTACTTC. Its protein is CAISESTRGGYEQYF.

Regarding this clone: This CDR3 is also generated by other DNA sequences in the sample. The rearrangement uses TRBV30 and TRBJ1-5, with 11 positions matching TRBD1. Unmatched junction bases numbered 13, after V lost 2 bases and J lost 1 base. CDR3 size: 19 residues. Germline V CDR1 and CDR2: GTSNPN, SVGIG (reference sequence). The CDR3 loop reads CAWSFPRDRGLGSNQPQHF. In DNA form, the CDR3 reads TGTGCCTGGAGTTTCCCCCGGGACAGGGGGTTAGGAAGCAATCAGCCCCAGCATTTT.

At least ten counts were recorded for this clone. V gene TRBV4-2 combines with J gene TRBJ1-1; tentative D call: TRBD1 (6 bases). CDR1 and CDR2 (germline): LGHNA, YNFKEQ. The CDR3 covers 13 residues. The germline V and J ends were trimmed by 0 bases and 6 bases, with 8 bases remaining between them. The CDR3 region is CASSQEDRPEAFF. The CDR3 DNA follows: TGTGCCAGCAGCCAAGAGGACAGACCTGAAGCTTTCTTT.

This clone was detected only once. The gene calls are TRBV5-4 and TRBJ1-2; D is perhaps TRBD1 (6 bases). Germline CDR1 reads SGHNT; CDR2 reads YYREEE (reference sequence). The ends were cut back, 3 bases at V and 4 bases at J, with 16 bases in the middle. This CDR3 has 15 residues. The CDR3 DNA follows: TGTGCCAGCAGCTCCTGGGGGGCGAGTCTCTATGGCTACACCTTC. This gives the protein CASSSWGASLYGYTF.

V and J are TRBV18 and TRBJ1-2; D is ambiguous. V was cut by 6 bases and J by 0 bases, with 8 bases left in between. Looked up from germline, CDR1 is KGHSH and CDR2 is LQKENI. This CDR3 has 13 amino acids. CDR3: CASSEGANYGYTF. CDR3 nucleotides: TGTGCCAGCTCGGAAGGCGCTAACTATGGCTACACCTTC.

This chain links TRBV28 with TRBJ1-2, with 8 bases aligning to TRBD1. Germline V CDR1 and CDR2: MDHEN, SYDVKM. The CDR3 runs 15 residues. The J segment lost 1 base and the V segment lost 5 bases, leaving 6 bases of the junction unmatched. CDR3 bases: TGTGCCAGCAGTCGCTCAGGGGGCGGTAACTATGGCTACACCTTC. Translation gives CASSRSGGGNYGYTF.

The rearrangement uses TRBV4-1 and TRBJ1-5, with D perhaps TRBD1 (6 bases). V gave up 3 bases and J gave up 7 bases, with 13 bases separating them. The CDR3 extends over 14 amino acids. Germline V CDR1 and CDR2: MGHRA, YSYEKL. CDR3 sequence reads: CASSHEDRRQPQHF. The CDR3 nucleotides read TGCGCCAGCAGCCACGAAGACAGGCGGCAGCCCCAGCATTTT.

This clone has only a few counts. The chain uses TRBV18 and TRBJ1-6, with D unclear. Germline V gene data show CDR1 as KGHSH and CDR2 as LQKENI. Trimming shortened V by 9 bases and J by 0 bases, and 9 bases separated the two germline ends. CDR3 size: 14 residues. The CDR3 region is CASRHSSYNSPLHF. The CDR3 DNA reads TGTGCCAGTCGACATTCCTCCTATAATTCACCCCTCCACTTT.